A single sample gave rise to the 5 T cell receptor beta chains below, sequenced in a study of T and B cells in COVID-19 patients. BIOMED2 TRB-A/B primer pools were used in multiplex TRB PCR. Each CDR3 protein gets one entry after TCRdb re-called the multiplex PCR reads with MiXCR. Among more than 5,000 distinct CDR3 sequences, roughly a third were seen once, and the ten largest hold 50% to 70%. Blood genomic DNA input for TRB amplification was 250-500 ng. Material for sequencing was blood. Receptor source: a human donor with active COVID-19.

This chain links TRBV30 with TRBJ1-5, with D tentatively TRBD1 (5 bases). From germline, CDR1 is GTSNPN and CDR2 SVGIG (reference sequence). The CDR3 sequence is 14 residues long. V was pared by 6 bases and J by 2 bases, with 14 bases between. The CDR3 DNA is TGTGCCTGTTCCAGGGAGGCAGGCAATCAGCCCCAGCATTTT. Its translation is CACSREAGNQPQHF.

The chain uses TRBV20-1 and TRBJ1-3; weak D call: TRBD1 (5 bases). The CDR3 has 11 amino acids. Germline V lookup: CDR1 DFQATT, CDR2 SNEGSKA (reference sequence). Trimming took off 6 bases at V and 6 bases at J, with 9 bases between the two ends. CDR3 DNA sequence: TGCAGTGCCGGGGACCAAAACACCATATATTTT. Translation gives CSAGDQNTIYF.

This chain uses TRBV21-1 with TRBJ1-2; the table's D call, TRBD1, was not checked against the DNA. TRBV21-1 is described as a pseudogene. The CDR3 has 15 amino acids. The CDR3 sequence: CASSIKTVLYYGYTF. CDR3 coding DNA: TGTGCCAGCAGCATCAAGACAGTCCTATACTATGGCTACACCTTC.

This rearrangement joins TRBV7-2 to TRBJ2-5, with D possibly being TRBD2 (5 bases). V was clipped by 3 bases and J by 1 base, with 9 bases between them. There are 14 residues in the CDR3. CDR1 and CDR2 from the germline V gene are SGHTA and FQGNSA. The CDR3 DNA reads TGTGCCAGCAGCTTCGCGGGCCGCCAAGAGACCCAGTACTTC. Its protein is CASSFAGRQETQYF.

The chain couples TRBV10-3 to TRBJ2-1; 9 positions match TRBD1. Germline lookup yields CDR1 ENHRY and CDR2 SYGVKD. V was pared by 5 bases and J by 5 bases, with 4 bases of the junction left unmatched. This CDR3 is 14 amino acids long. The CDR3 DNA reads TGTGCCATCAGTTCTGGACAGGGGAACAATGAGCAGTTCTTC. This translates into CAISSGQGNNEQFF.